Below are 4 T cell receptor beta chains sequenced from a single sample in a study of blood T cell repertoires in COVID-19. Profiled with immunoSEQ multiplex PCR; TCRdb holds only in-frame clones, not every one. The table has around 330,000 clones, around 90% seen once; the top ten hold around 2.6%. The sequenced sample was PBMCs or T cells enriched from blood (not recorded which). The receptors shown here come from a man aged 55 to 70 who had recovered from COVID-19.

J is TRBJ1-3 and V is TRBV11-2, with a tentative D call TRBD1 (6 bases). Trimming left V 0 bases short and J 8 bases short, with 8 bases between. This CDR3 has 13 residues. CDR1 and CDR2 from the germline V gene are SGHAT and FQNNGV. The CDR3 loop is CASSLDRGDTIYF. The DNA for the CDR3 is TGTGCCAGCAGCTTAGACAGGGGAGACACCATATATTTT.

V gene TRBV11-3 combines with J gene TRBJ2-1; 7 bases align to TRBD2. Germline values: CDR1 SGHNT, CDR2 YENEEA. After removal of 0 bases from V and 2 bases from J, the junction contained 4 bases not matched to a gene. This CDR3 has 16 residues. CDR3 residues: CASSLDSRGAYNEQFF. In DNA form, the CDR3 reads TGTGCCAGCAGCTTAGATTCACGGGGGGCCTACAATGAGCAGTTCTTC.

This clone was detected only a few times. The chain couples TRBV4-1 to TRBJ2-5; D possibly corresponds to TRBD2 (6 bases). Germline CDR1 MGHRA, CDR2 YSYEKL. CDR3 length: 18 amino acids. With 0 bases removed from V and 1 base from J, the gap between germline ends came to 18 bases. CDR3 sequence: CASSQEHWFGGIQETQYF. CDR3 coding DNA: TGCGCCAGCAGCCAAGAGCACTGGTTCGGCGGGATCCAAGAGACCCAGTACTTC.

This chain connects TRBV9 to TRBJ1-6; 9 bases are a match to TRBD1. Germline V gene sequence: CDR1 SGDLS, CDR2 YYNGEE. CDR3 length: 17 residues. Trimming took 2 bases from V and 7 from J; bases not matched to a gene: 10. CDR3 in amino acids: CASSVGDRARINSPLHF. The CDR3 DNA sequence: TGTGCCAGCAGCGTGGGGGACAGGGCACGCATAAATTCACCCCTCCACTTT.